These 30 T cell receptor beta chains came from one sample sequenced in a study of tumour-infiltrating T cells in Burkitt lymphoma. Data came from immunoSEQ multiplex PCR; TCRdb stores just in-frame clones and leaves some out. Altogether around 6,500 clones are present, about 17% being singletons, with the ten largest covering around 2.9%. The specimen sequenced was tumor tissue. The receptors were sampled from a human donor with diffuse large B-cell lymphoma.

The J gene is TRBJ2-1, the V gene TRBV7-2, with D perhaps matching TRBD2 (6 bases). CDR1 and CDR2 from the germline V gene are SGHTA and FQGNSA. The CDR3 has 16 amino acids. The germline V and J ends were trimmed by 1 base and 6 bases, with 16 bases remaining between them. The CDR3 DNA is TGTGCCAGCAGCTTAGTTTGGCGGCTGGGGGGCAATGAGCAGTTCTTC. Protein product: CASSLVWRLGGNEQFF. The variable domain in full, with the rest retrieved from reference TRBV7-2 and TRBJ2-1, is GAGVSQSPSNKVTEKGKDVELRCDPISGHTALYWYRQSLGQGLEFLIYFQGNSAPDKSGLPSDRFSAERTGGSVSTLTIQRTQQEDSAVYLCASSLVWRLGGNEQFFGPGTRLTVL.

This clone has only a few counts. The CDR3 DNA reads TGTGCCAGTAGTATATTTGGTGACACCGGGGAGCTGTTTTTT. This gives the protein CASSIFGDTGELFF. V is TRBV19 and J is TRBJ2-2; the D is unclear. Germline V CDR1 and CDR2: LNHDA, SQIVND (reference sequence). The V end lost 2 bases, the J end lost 3 bases, and 7 bases lay between the germline ends. The CDR3 runs to 14 residues. The variable domain in full, with the rest retrieved from reference TRBV19 and TRBJ2-2, is DGGITQSPKYLFRKEGQNVTLSCEQNLNHDAMYWYRQDPGQGLRLIYYSQIVNDFQKGDIAEGYSVSREKKESFPLTVTSAQKNPTAFYLCASSIFGDTGELFFGEGSRLTVL.

The table lists this clone with a few counts. The chain has TRBV6-5 and TRBJ2-3; tentatively, D is TRBD2 (5 bases). CDR3 length: 15 amino acids. CDR1 is MNHEY and CDR2 is SVGAGI in the germline V gene. V gave up 0 bases and J gave up 4 bases, with 11 bases separating them. The CDR3 region is CASSYSGVNADTQYF. The CDR3 DNA reads as TGTGCCAGCAGTTACTCGGGAGTTAACGCAGATACGCAGTATTTT.

The chain carries TRBV11-2 and TRBJ2-3; TRBD2 agrees at 14 bases. There are 18 residues in the CDR3. V gave up 3 bases and J gave up 2 bases; unmatched junction bases: 7. The germline V gene has CDR1 SGHAT and CDR2 FQNNGV. DNA of the CDR3: TGTGCCAGCAGCTTCTCAGGACTAGCGGGAGGAACCACAGATACGCAGTATTTT. It translates to CASSFSGLAGGTTDTQYF.

The V call is TRBV18, the J call TRBJ1-5; TRBD1 is a possible D gene (6 bases). With 4 bases removed from V and 0 bases from J, the gap between germline ends came to 10 bases. CDR1 KGHSH and CDR2 LQKENI come from the germline V gene. This CDR3 region has 15 residues. The CDR3 reads CASSLRQDSNQPQHF. The CDR3 DNA sequence: TGTGCCAGCTCACTACGACAGGATAGCAATCAGCCCCAGCATTTT.

The chain carries TRBV25-1 and TRBJ1-2, with 7 bases that match TRBD1. Germline assignment: CDR1 MGHDK and CDR2 SYGVNS. The V gene end was trimmed by 2 bases and the J gene end by 7 bases; junction bases not matched to a gene: 10. This CDR3 is 15 amino acids long. The CDR3, as DNA: TGTGCCAGCAGTGAACTAGGGGGCGGTTTTCTTGGCTACACCTTC. It specifies CASSELGGGFLGYTF.

CDR3 sequence reads: CASIIYTPERGYEQYF. DNA of the CDR3: TGTGCCAGCATCATATACACCCCCGAACGAGGCTACGAGCAGTACTTC. The chain is built from TRBV7-9 and TRBJ2-7; D unclear. Per the germline V gene, CDR1 is SEHNR and CDR2 is FQNEAQ (reference sequence). This CDR3 has 16 residues. Trimming removed 7 bases at V and 3 bases at J, with 22 bases between. The whole variable domain, filled in from reference TRBV7-9 and TRBJ2-7, reads DTGVSQNPRHKITKRGQNVTFRCDPISEHNRLYWYRQTLGQGPEFLTYFQNEAQLEKSRLLSDRFSAERPKGSFSTLEIQRTEQGDSAMYLCASIIYTPERGYEQYFGPGTRLTVT.

This clone was detected a few times. The chain carries TRBV7-2 and TRBJ2-3; D is tentatively TRBD1 or TRBD2 (5 bases each). The CDR3 is 13 amino acids. Germline CDR1 is SGHTA and CDR2 is FQGNSA. Trimming cost V 3 bases and J 1 base, with 5 bases left between them. CDR3 protein: CASSLGGTDTQYF. In DNA form, the CDR3 reads TGTGCCAGCAGCTTGGGGGGCACAGATACGCAGTATTTT.

The chain carries TRBV6-5 and TRBJ2-3; TRBD2 is a possible D gene (6 bases). The CDR3 sequence is 14 residues long. Germline assignment: CDR1 MNHEY and CDR2 SVGAGI. The V end was cut by 7 bases, the J end by 2 bases, with 13 bases between. The CDR3 loop is CASTAASATDTQYF. The CDR3 nucleotides are TGTGCCAGCACCGCGGCTAGCGCCACAGATACGCAGTATTTT.

The chain has TRBV7-9 and TRBJ2-1; a possible D gene is TRBD2 (6 bases). In germline, CDR1 is SEHNR, CDR2 FQNEAQ (reference sequence). V was shortened by 3 bases and J by 4 bases, with 13 bases between the two germline ends. The CDR3 totals 15 residues. As DNA, the CDR3 is TGTGCCAGCAGCTTGGTGGGGGGTTCGTACAATGAGCAGTTCTTC. Protein product: CASSLVGGSYNEQFF. Looking up the rest from reference TRBV7-9 and TRBJ2-1 gives the full variable domain: DTGVSQNPRHKITKRGQNVTFRCDPISEHNRLYWYRQTLGQGPEFLTYFQNEAQLEKSRLLSDRFSAERPKGSFSTLEIQRTEQGDSAMYLCASSLVGGSYNEQFFGPGTRLTVL.

The DNA of the CDR3 is TGCGCCAGCGGGCTAGCGGGAACCTCGGGGAATGAGCAGTTCTTC. This gives the protein CASGLAGTSGNEQFF. This chain connects TRBV23-1 to TRBJ2-1, with 9 nucleotides matching TRBD2. TRBV23-1 is filed as an ORF, its function uncertain. The CDR3 has 15 amino acids. V trimming: 8 bases; J trimming: 7 bases; junction bases outside the gene matches: 12.

The chain joins TRBV11-2 to TRBJ1-4; 10 nucleotides match TRBD1. The CDR3 runs to 14 residues. V was pared by 6 bases and J by 8 bases, with 6 bases of the junction left unmatched. Germline V gene data show CDR1 as SGHAT and CDR2 as FQNNGV. CDR3 amino acids: CASSRGQGSEKLFF. CDR3 coding DNA: TGTGCCAGCAGTCGGGGACAGGGGTCGGAAAAACTGTTTTTT.

The V call is TRBV2, the J call TRBJ2-7; no clear D gene. Germline lookup yields CDR1 SNHLY and CDR2 FYNNEI. This CDR3 has 13 residues. With 7 bases removed from V and 2 bases from J, the gap between germline ends came to 12 bases. The CDR3 nucleotides read TGTGCCAGCAATGTGGCCAGAACCTACGAGCAGTACTTC. This sequence encodes CASNVARTYEQYF.

This clone was counted between two and nine times. The chain recombines TRBV4-3 with TRBJ1-3; D remains unclear. This CDR3 is built from 16 residues. In germline, CDR1 is LGHNA, CDR2 YSLEER. Trimming cost V 1 base and J 1 base, with 11 bases left between them. The CDR3 nucleotides read TGCGCCAGCAGCCAAGTCTATGACTTTTCTGGAAACACCATATATTTT. Amino acids: CASSQVYDFSGNTIYF.

This clone was seen only a few times. The CDR3 region is CASSIGQINEKLFF. The CDR3 DNA follows: TGCGCCAGCAGCATCGGACAGATTAATGAAAAACTGTTTTTT. This chain connects TRBV5-1 to TRBJ1-4, with TRBD1 as a possible D gene (6 bases). The V and J ends lost 4 bases and 4 bases respectively, with 11 bases between them. This CDR3 comprises 14 residues. Looked up from germline, CDR1 is SGHRS and CDR2 is YFSETQ.

This clone was counted a few times. The CDR3 spells CSGNPGGTEAFF. The CDR3 coding sequence is TGCAGCGGAAACCCAGGGGGCACTGAAGCTTTCTTT. V and J are TRBV29-1 and TRBJ1-1; 7 nucleotides agree with TRBD1. The V gene's germline CDR1 is SQVTM and CDR2 ANQGSEA. Trimming cost V 7 bases and J 4 bases; bases outside gene matches: 6. This CDR3 comprises 12 residues.

The chain has TRBV28 and TRBJ2-7; possibly TRBD1 or TRBD2 for D (6 bases each). Germline CDR1 reads MDHEN; CDR2 reads SYDVKM. The CDR3 is made up of 15 amino acids. Trimming stripped 6 bases from V and 0 bases from J, with 15 bases between. The CDR3 region has the DNA TGTGCCAGCAGGCGGCGGGACACATACTCCTACGAGCAGTACTTC. It codes for CASRRRDTYSYEQYF.

This chain links TRBV7-6 with TRBJ1-2; D gene unclear. Germline V gene lookup returns CDR1 SGHVS and CDR2 FNYEAQ. Trimming stripped 5 bases from V and 6 bases from J, with 10 bases between. The CDR3 is made up of 12 amino acids. The CDR3 loop reads CASSPYRDGYTF. The DNA for the CDR3 is TGTGCCAGCAGCCCATATAGGGATGGCTACACCTTC.

The V and J genes are TRBV18 and TRBJ2-5; 11 bases are a match to TRBD2. The length of the CDR3 is 16 residues. The J segment lost 3 bases and the V segment lost 3 bases, leaving 6 bases of the junction unmatched. Per the germline V gene, CDR1 is KGHSH and CDR2 is LQKENI. Here the CDR3 reads CASSPGTSGVKETQYF. The CDR3 region has the DNA TGTGCCAGCTCACCCGGGACTAGCGGAGTTAAAGAGACCCAGTACTTC.

This chain uses TRBV7-9 with TRBJ1-4; D might be TRBD1 (6 bases). The germline V gene encodes CDR1 SEHNR and CDR2 FQNEAQ (reference sequence). The CDR3 totals 14 residues. With 5 bases removed from V and 4 bases from J, the gap between germline ends came to 11 bases. CDR3 in amino acids: CASSIDRFNEKLFF. The CDR3 nucleotides read TGTGCCAGCAGCATCGACAGGTTTAATGAAAAACTGTTTTTT.

J is TRBJ1-3 and V is TRBV5-1; D remains unclear. The ends were cut back, 2 bases at V and 0 bases at J, with 6 bases in the middle. CDR1 and CDR2 from the germline V gene are SGHRS and YFSETQ. This CDR3 comprises 14 residues. As DNA, the CDR3 is TGCGCCAGCAGCTTTGACGGCTCTGGAAACACCATATATTTT. This translates into CASSFDGSGNTIYF.

This clone was counted between two and nine times. The chain employs TRBV7-6 and TRBJ2-7; D may correspond to TRBD1 or TRBD2 (5 bases each). The CDR3 loop spans 15 amino acids. The germline CDR1 and CDR2 sequences are SGHVS and FNYEAQ. V lost 2 bases and J 3 bases, leaving 14 bases between the germline ends. The CDR3 sequence is CASSLLGPGGYEQYF. CDR3 coding DNA: TGTGCCAGCAGCTTATTGGGACCGGGCGGCTACGAGCAGTACTTC.

This clone has just a few counts. V usage is TRBV5-6 and J usage is TRBJ2-1, with 8 bases that match TRBD2. The ends lost 3 bases at V and 0 bases at J; junction bases unmatched: 8. Germline assignment: CDR1 SGHDT and CDR2 YYEEEE. The length of the CDR3 is 17 residues. The CDR3 here is CASSSGGSGSSYNEQFF. The CDR3 coding sequence is TGTGCCAGCAGCTCCGGGGGGAGCGGGAGCTCCTACAATGAGCAGTTCTTC.

This clone was seen only a few times. The chain joins TRBV6-5 to TRBJ2-3; 8 bases fit TRBD2. CDR3 length equals 15 residues. CDR1 MNHEY and CDR2 SVGAGI come from the germline V gene. Trimming cost V 5 bases and J 0 bases; bases outside gene matches: 4. The CDR3 loop is CASSREGVSTDTQYF. For the CDR3, the DNA is TGTGCCAGCAGTCGGGAGGGTGTTAGCACAGATACGCAGTATTTT.

The chain combines TRBV5-1 with TRBJ2-3; 10 bases align to TRBD2. Germline lookup yields CDR1 SGHRS and CDR2 YFSETQ. The CDR3 length is 17 residues. After removal of 3 bases from V and 0 bases from J, the junction contained 7 bases not matched to a gene. The CDR3 sequence is CASSSTMTSGSTDTQYF. Here the CDR3 DNA reads TGCGCCAGCAGCTCAACGATGACTAGCGGGAGCACAGATACGCAGTATTTT. Supplemented by reference TRBV5-1 and TRBJ2-3, the full variable domain reads KAGVTQTPRYLIKTRGQQVTLSCSPISGHRSVSWYQQTPGQGLQFLFEYFSETQRNKGNFPGRFSGRQFSNSRSEMNVSTLELGDSALYLCASSSTMTSGSTDTQYFGPGTRLTVL.

This clone was seen a handful of times. The genes are TRBV5-1 and TRBJ2-7; 10 bases agree with TRBD2. Germline CDR1 and CDR2: SGHRS and YFSETQ. This CDR3 spans 16 amino acids. V trimming: 4 bases; J trimming: 7 bases; junction bases outside the gene matches: 14. CDR3 residues: CASSLTPSGRSGEQYF. The CDR3 nucleotides read TGCGCCAGCAGCCTAACCCCTAGCGGGAGATCAGGGGAGCAGTACTTC.

This clone appeared a few times. The chain's CDR3 is CASTGTYEQYF. Here the CDR3 DNA reads TGTGCCAGCACAGGAACCTACGAGCAGTACTTC. The rearrangement joins TRBV6-5 to TRBJ2-7; no definite D call. V was shortened by 7 bases and J by 2 bases, with 6 bases between the two germline ends. The CDR3 has 11 residues. CDR1 and CDR2 from the germline V gene are MNHEY and SVGAGI.

The chain joins TRBV5-1 to TRBJ2-5; D assignment may be TRBD1 or TRBD2 (5 bases each). Looked up from germline, CDR1 is SGHRS and CDR2 is YFSETQ. Trimming cost V 4 bases and J 6 bases, with 13 bases left between them. The CDR3 has 13 amino acids. In nucleotides, the CDR3 is TGCGCCAGCAGCCCGGGACGGTGGAAGACCCAGTACTTC. Protein product: CASSPGRWKTQYF.

The chain links TRBV6-5 to TRBJ2-1; TRBD2 agrees at 8 bases. CDR1 and CDR2 (germline): MNHEY, SVGAGI. Trimming cost V 2 bases and J 5 bases; bases outside gene matches: 8. This CDR3 is built from 16 residues. CDR3 coding DNA: TGTGCCAGCAGTTACGGGGCGGGAGGCGGGAACAATGAGCAGTTCTTC. This encodes CASSYGAGGGNNEQFF.

This clone was counted only a few times. The junction differs from germline at one of its ends, possibly a read error. The rearrangement links TRBV7-2 to TRBJ2-3, with 11 positions matching TRBD2. This CDR3 contains 13 residues. Germline V gene data show CDR1 as SGHTA and CDR2 as FQGNSA. Written as DNA, the CDR3 is TGTGCCAGCAGATTAGCGGGAGGGGATACGCAGTATTTT. Translation: CASRLAGGDTQYF.